The clone carrying this TCR beta chain was picked up many times. This sample is part of a study of T-cell reconstitution after alpha-beta-depleted transplantation in children. Germline V gene sequence: CDR1 SNHLY, CDR2 FYNNEI. V dropped 5 bases and J dropped 5 bases, with 15 bases sitting between them. This CDR3 has 14 residues. Unique molecular identifiers featured in how the TCRbeta library was prepared. TCRdb reanalysed the PCR reads using MiXCR and keeps one entry per CDR3 protein. The table records 490,000 or so distinct CDR3 sequences, around 12% of them present only once. V usage is TRBV2 and J usage is TRBJ2-5; TRBD1 or TRBD2 may be the D gene (6 bases each). The sequences come from PBMCs from the stem cell graft donor, collected from the stem cell graft. This sequence originates from a human donor who donated a stem cell graft to a child with combined immunodeficiency. The CDR3 sequence is CASSLDRGRETQYF. The CDR3 DNA is TGTGCCAGCAGTTTGGATCGGGGGCGGGAGACCCAGTACTTC. The full variable domain, its missing parts supplied by reference TRBV2 and TRBJ2-5, is EPEVTQTPSHQVTQMGQEVILRCVPISNHLYFYWYRQILGQKVEFLVSFYNNEISEKSEIFDDQFSVERPDGSNFTLKIRSTKLEDSAMYFCASSLDRGRETQYFGPGTRLLVL.